These T cell receptor beta chains were read from a single sample in a study of blood T cell repertoires in COVID-19. Repertoires were generated with immunoSEQ multiplex PCR, while TCRdb's copy carries only in-frame clones and drops some. The table shows around 25,000 clones, with more than 80% occurring only once. Sequencing used peripheral blood. The receptors were gathered from a human donor in a cohort sampled during active COVID-19. The CDR3 runs from the conserved cysteine through the conserved F or W. The D gene is left open where the match is weak. Clone size is shown for a subset of rows, as once, few, many or a class of expanded clone.

v_gene: TRBV5-6; j_gene: TRBJ1-5; abundance: .; d_gene: .; CDR3nt: TGTGCCAGCAGCCGCTCCTTGGGAGGTCAGCCCCAGCATTTT; CDR3aa: CASSRSLGGQPQHF
v_gene: TRBV4-1; j_gene: TRBJ1-1; abundance: .; d_gene: .; CDR3nt: TGCGCCAGCAGCCAAGAGGCGGGGAACACTGAAGCTTTCTTT; CDR3aa: CASSQEAGNTEAFF
v_gene: TRBV7-2; j_gene: TRBJ2-5; abundance: .; d_gene: TRBD2; CDR3nt: TGTGCCAGCAGCTTAGGGGGAGTAGCGGGTGGAGAGACCCAGTACTTC; CDR3aa: CASSLGGVAGGETQYF
v_gene: TRBV28; j_gene: TRBJ1-1; abundance: .; d_gene: .; CDR3nt: TGTGCCAGCAGTTTGGGGGAGGAGACTGCTGAAGCTTTCTTT; CDR3aa: CASSLGEETAEAFF
v_gene: TRBV6-5; j_gene: TRBJ1-2; abundance: .; d_gene: .; CDR3nt: TGTGCCAGCAGATTACAGGGAGAGAATGGCTACACCTTC; CDR3aa: CASRLQGENGYTF
v_gene: TRBV28; j_gene: TRBJ1-2; abundance: .; d_gene: .; CDR3nt: TGTGCCAGCAGTTTAGGGGGGGGAGATGGCTACACCTTC; CDR3aa: CASSLGGGDGYTF
v_gene: TRBV2; j_gene: TRBJ1-1; abundance: .; d_gene: TRBD1; CDR3nt: TGTGCCAGCACGCGGGACAGTAACACTGAAGCTTTCTTT; CDR3aa: CASTRDSNTEAFF
v_gene: TRBV7-7; j_gene: TRBJ2-5; abundance: once; d_gene: .; CDR3nt: TGTGCCAGCAGCTTAGGTACAGGGACGCAAGAGACCCAGTACTTC; CDR3aa: CASSLGTGTQETQYF
v_gene: TRBV28; j_gene: TRBJ1-3; abundance: once; d_gene: .; CDR3nt: TGTGCCAGCAGTTCGCTAGGGACACATGTCCGTGGAAACACCATATATTTT; CDR3aa: CASSSLGTHVRGNTIYF
v_gene: TRBV7-9; j_gene: TRBJ2-5; abundance: .; d_gene: TRBD2; CDR3nt: TGTGCCAGCAGCCAGGGACTAGCGGAGACCCAGTACTTC; CDR3aa: CASSQGLAETQYF
v_gene: TRBV6-5; j_gene: TRBJ2-7; abundance: .; d_gene: TRBD1; CDR3nt: TGTGCCAGCAGGACAGGGGGCGCGCAAGGCTACGAGCAGTACTTC; CDR3aa: CASRTGGAQGYEQYF
v_gene: TRBV28; j_gene: TRBJ1-2; abundance: .; d_gene: TRBD1; CDR3nt: TGTGCCAGCACCATGACAGGGGGCTATGGCTACACCTTC; CDR3aa: CASTMTGGYGYTF
v_gene: TRBV19; j_gene: TRBJ2-5; abundance: .; d_gene: .; CDR3nt: TGTGCCAGTAGTACCCCCAGGGTCGGAGAGACCCAGTACTTC; CDR3aa: CASSTPRVGETQYF
v_gene: TRBV5-1; j_gene: TRBJ2-1; abundance: .; d_gene: TRBD2; CDR3nt: TGCGCCAGCAGCCATGGGACTAGCCACCCAGGGGGTGAGCAGTTCTTC; CDR3aa: CASSHGTSHPGGEQFF
v_gene: TRBV24-1; j_gene: TRBJ2-5; abundance: few; d_gene: .; CDR3nt: TGTGCCACCAGTGATTTGGGCCGAGGGTACCAAGAGACCCAGTACTTC; CDR3aa: CATSDLGRGYQETQYF
v_gene: TRBV14; j_gene: TRBJ2-2; abundance: .; d_gene: TRBD1; CDR3nt: TGTGCCAGCAGCCCCCACGGGGGACAGGGGAACACCGGGGAGCTGTTTTTT; CDR3aa: CASSPHGGQGNTGELFF
v_gene: TRBV4-1; j_gene: TRBJ2-7; abundance: .; d_gene: .; CDR3nt: TGCGCCAGCAGCCAAGACCCGGCGGGATCCTACGAGCAGTACTTC; CDR3aa: CASSQDPAGSYEQYF
v_gene: TRBV11-2; j_gene: TRBJ1-2; abundance: .; d_gene: .; CDR3nt: TGTGCCAGTGGGGGCTCGTGGGGTGGCTACACCTTC; CDR3aa: CASGGSWGGYTF
v_gene: TRBV13; j_gene: TRBJ2-1; abundance: .; d_gene: TRBD2; CDR3nt: TGTGCCAGCAGCACCTGGACTAGCGGGAGTCTTATAGAGGTATACAATGAGCAGTTCTTC; CDR3aa: CASSTWTSGSLIEVYNEQFF
v_gene: TRBV30; j_gene: TRBJ2-7; abundance: .; d_gene: TRBD1; CDR3nt: TGTGCCTGGAGTGAAAAAGGGACAGGGGCCGAGCAGTACTTC; CDR3aa: CAWSEKGTGAEQYF
v_gene: TRBV21-1; j_gene: TRBJ1-6; abundance: .; d_gene: .; CDR3nt: TGTGCCAGCAGCAAGTTAGCTAATTCACCCCTCCACTTT; CDR3aa: CASSKLANSPLHF
v_gene: TRBV5-6; j_gene: TRBJ1-5; abundance: .; d_gene: TRBD1; CDR3nt: TGTGCCAGCAGCTTTGGACAGGGCGGGCGGCCCCAGCATTTT; CDR3aa: CASSFGQGGRPQHF
v_gene: TRBV4-1; j_gene: TRBJ1-2; abundance: few; d_gene: TRBD1; CDR3nt: TGCGCCAGCAGCCAAGATAGTGGGACAGTTGGCTACACCTTC; CDR3aa: CASSQDSGTVGYTF
v_gene: TRBV11-1; j_gene: TRBJ1-5; abundance: .; d_gene: .; CDR3nt: TGTGCCAGCAGCTATACGGTCAATCAGCCCCAGCATTTT; CDR3aa: CASSYTVNQPQHF
v_gene: TRBV28; j_gene: TRBJ1-2; abundance: .; d_gene: .; CDR3nt: TGTGCCAGCACCCCTCCGAACAGGGACTATGGCTACACCTTC; CDR3aa: CASTPPNRDYGYTF
v_gene: TRBV28; j_gene: TRBJ2-6; abundance: .; d_gene: TRBD1; CDR3nt: TGTGCCAGCAGTTTAGGGACAGGGCTCTCTGGGGCCAACGTCCTGACTTTC; CDR3aa: CASSLGTGLSGANVLTF
v_gene: TRBV6-2/TRBV6-3; j_gene: TRBJ2-2; abundance: .; d_gene: TRBD1; CDR3nt: TGTGCCAGCAGTTACCAGGGGGACACCGGGGAGCTGTTTTTT; CDR3aa: CASSYQGDTGELFF
v_gene: TRBV24-1; j_gene: TRBJ1-1; abundance: .; d_gene: TRBD1; CDR3nt: TGTGCCACCAGTGATTTACAGGGGATGAGGAACACTGAAGCTTTCTTT; CDR3aa: CATSDLQGMRNTEAFF
v_gene: TRBV6-6; j_gene: TRBJ2-3; abundance: .; d_gene: .; CDR3nt: TGTGCCAGCAGTTACCCCCTTTCAGATACGCAGTATTTT; CDR3aa: CASSYPLSDTQYF
v_gene: TRBV4-1; j_gene: TRBJ1-1; abundance: .; d_gene: TRBD1; CDR3nt: TGCGCCAGCAGCCAAGAAGTGAGGACAGGGACTGAAGCTTTCTTT; CDR3aa: CASSQEVRTGTEAFF
v_gene: TRBV10-2; j_gene: TRBJ2-1; abundance: .; d_gene: TRBD2; CDR3nt: TGCGCCAGCCGGGGGACTAGCGGGAGGGCCTTGGTGGCCTACAATGAGCAGTTCTTC; CDR3aa: CASRGTSGRALVAYNEQFF
v_gene: TRBV7-2; j_gene: TRBJ2-1; abundance: once; d_gene: TRBD2; CDR3nt: TGTGCCAGCAGCTCAATAGGCGGCGGGGGGGCATTTGAGCAGTTCTTC; CDR3aa: CASSSIGGGGAFEQFF
v_gene: TRBV5-4; j_gene: TRBJ2-5; abundance: .; d_gene: .; CDR3nt: TGTGCCAGCAGCTTGTCAGGCACAAATCAAGAGACCCAGTACTTC; CDR3aa: CASSLSGTNQETQYF
v_gene: TRBV27; j_gene: TRBJ1-4; abundance: .; d_gene: .; CDR3nt: TGTGCCAGCAGTCAACAGGGATGGGGTGAAAAACTGTTTTTT; CDR3aa: CASSQQGWGEKLFF
v_gene: TRBV19; j_gene: TRBJ1-5; abundance: .; d_gene: TRBD1; CDR3nt: TGTGCCAGTAGTATGAGGGGACAGGGAGATCAGCCCCAGCATTTT; CDR3aa: CASSMRGQGDQPQHF
v_gene: TRBV25-1; j_gene: TRBJ1-1; abundance: .; d_gene: .; CDR3nt: TGTGCCAGCACCTATGAGGGAGGGTACGCTGAAGCTTTCTTT; CDR3aa: CASTYEGGYAEAFF
v_gene: TRBV6-5; j_gene: TRBJ2-6; abundance: .; d_gene: .; CDR3nt: TGTGCCAGCACTAGGGGTTCCGGGGCCAACGTCCTGACTTTC; CDR3aa: CASTRGSGANVLTF
v_gene: TRBV3-1/TRBV3-2; j_gene: TRBJ2-7; abundance: once; d_gene: TRBD2; CDR3nt: TGTGCCAGCAGCCAAGATCCCCCGGGACTAGCGGGAGTTCCGTCTCAGTACTTC; CDR3aa: CASSQDPPGLAGVPSQYF
v_gene: TRBV7-2; j_gene: TRBJ2-3; abundance: .; d_gene: TRBD2; CDR3nt: TGTGCCAGCAGCTTCGACTCGACTAGCGGGGCAGATACGCAGTATTTT; CDR3aa: CASSFDSTSGADTQYF
v_gene: TRBV7-8; j_gene: TRBJ1-6; abundance: .; d_gene: TRBD1; CDR3nt: TGTGCCAGCAGCTCTACAGGGGGCACGAGAGGCCTCCACTTT; CDR3aa: CASSSTGGTRGLHF
v_gene: TRBV4-1; j_gene: TRBJ1-3; abundance: .; d_gene: .; CDR3nt: TGCGCCAGCAGCCAAGATTCGTGGACATCGAGCTCTGGAAACACCATATATTTT; CDR3aa: CASSQDSWTSSSGNTIYF